The entry that follows covers one TCR beta chain sequence. The antigen remains unidentified. The data stem from a study of cytomegalovirus exposure and HLA in healthy donors. General study points: In a later analysis, a missense DCLRE1C variant was linked to TCR beta V- and J-gene trimming.

The PCR was carried out with 60 Vbeta primers and 13 Jbeta primers. Clones were sequenced by immunoSEQ multiplex PCR, and TCRdb holds only the in-frame ones, with some missing. The sample has over 150,000 clones; roughly 75% are singletons. The germline V gene encodes CDR1 GTSNPN and CDR2 SVGIG (reference sequence). Trimming at V came to 5 bases and at J to 0 bases, leaving 3 bases not matched to a gene. The CDR3 has 14 residues. This sequence joins TRBV30 and TRBJ2-2; 7 nucleotides line up with TRBD2. The sample taken for sequencing was PBMCs. This receptor was obtained from a man younger than 40 in good health and CMV-seropositive. DNA for the CDR3: TGTGCCTGGGCTGCGGGGGCGAACACCGGGGAGCTGTTTTTT. This translates into CAWAAGANTGELFF.